The 18 T cell receptor beta chains below were found in one sample sequenced in a study of Graves' ophthalmopathy and Graves' hyperthyroidism. Beta-chain TCR CDR3 regions were amplified from RNA transcripts. RT-PCR with HTBI primers came first, then second-round multiplex PCR. TCRdb ran MiXCR on the multiplex PCR reads and lists one entry per CDR3 protein. This sample yields more than 1,000,000 distinct CDR3 sequences, of which about two fifths are seen a single time; more than 9.5% belongs to the top ten. The material sequenced was peripheral blood or thyroid tissue (not recorded which). Source of these receptors: an adult man with Graves' hyperthyroidism.

This clonotype was counted many times. V is TRBV19 and J is TRBJ1-2; D uncertain. The CDR3 runs 15 residues. The V and J ends lost 3 bases and 0 bases respectively, with 11 bases between them. Germline CDR1 reads LNHDA; CDR2 reads SQIVND (reference sequence). CDR3 in amino acids: CASSMLGDANYGYTF. In DNA form, the CDR3 reads TGTGCCAGTAGTATGCTTGGCGATGCTAACTATGGCTACACCTTC.

This clonotype was found a few times. The genes are TRBV12-3 or TRBV12-4 and TRBJ1-3; 12 bases align to TRBD1. The J segment lost 0 bases and the V segment lost 5 bases, leaving 8 bases of the junction unmatched. The CDR3 has 18 amino acids. CDR3 DNA sequence: TGTGCCAGCAGTGGTCCTGGGGGACAGGGGGCCTCTGGAAACACCATATATTTT. Protein sequence: CASSGPGGQGASGNTIYF.

This clonotype was seen a handful of times. This chain links TRBV9 with TRBJ2-2; D ambiguous. Per germline, CDR1 SGDLS and CDR2 YYNGEE. The V end was cut by 2 bases, the J end by 4 bases, with 6 bases between. CDR3 size: 13 residues. CDR3 nucleotides: TGTGCCAGCAGCGTGACGGTCACCGGGGAGCTGTTTTTT. Amino acid sequence: CASSVTVTGELFF. Drawing the rest from reference TRBV9 and TRBJ2-2, the complete variable domain is DSGVTQTPKHLITATGQRVTLRCSPRSGDLSVYWYQQSLDQGLQFLIQYYNGEERAKGNILERFSAQQFPDLHSELNLSSLELGDSALYFCASSVTVTGELFFGEGSRLTVL.

Here the CDR3 DNA reads TGTGCCAGCAGCCTGGGGACCCTCGCGAACACCGGGGAGCTGTTTTTT. Translation gives CASSLGTLANTGELFF. The chain has TRBV5-4 and TRBJ2-2; D could derive from TRBD1 or TRBD2 (5 bases each). This CDR3 spans 16 amino acids. The V end was cut by 4 bases, the J end by 0 bases, with 13 bases between. Germline-derived CDR1 and CDR2 are SGHNT and YYREEE (reference sequence).

The table lists this clonotype with many counts. The rearrangement joins TRBV25-1 to TRBJ1-2, with a possible D match to TRBD1 (5 bases). V lost 2 bases, J lost 4 bases, and 14 bases lay in between. CDR1 MGHDK and CDR2 SYGVNS come from the germline V gene. There are 15 residues in the CDR3. CDR3: CASSERAGPTYGYTF. The CDR3 region has the DNA TGTGCCAGCAGTGAAAGGGCGGGACCGACCTATGGCTACACCTTC.

The rearrangement links TRBV24-1 to TRBJ1-2; 7 bases fit TRBD1. Unmatched junction bases numbered 8, after V lost 3 bases and J lost 8 bases. Germline CDR1 and CDR2: KGHDR and SFDVKD. The CDR3 spans 14 residues. CDR3 sequence: CATSDPRQGGGYTF. CDR3 sequence (DNA): TGTGCCACCAGTGATCCCAGACAGGGAGGAGGCTACACCTTC.

V and J are TRBV29-1 and TRBJ2-1; no firm D call. This CDR3 is built from 14 residues. Germline lookup yields CDR1 SQVTM and CDR2 ANQGSEA. V was trimmed by 2 bases and J by 4 bases, leaving 12 bases between them. CDR3 in amino acids: CSVEQLAGYNEQFF. The CDR3 DNA is TGCAGCGTTGAACAGTTAGCCGGATACAATGAGCAGTTCTTC.

The chain's CDR3 is CASSYGLLLTYEQYF. The CDR3 DNA reads as TGTGCCAGCAGTTACGGTTTGCTTCTAACCTACGAGCAGTACTTC. V and J are TRBV2 and TRBJ2-7; no definite D call. The germline V and J ends were trimmed by 5 bases and 2 bases, with 16 bases remaining between them. Germline V gene sequence: CDR1 SNHLY, CDR2 FYNNEI. The CDR3 consists of 15 residues.

Note on this clonotype: The junction and the germline gene differ at one end; a read error may be behind it. The CDR3 region is CSVVGTEEFSGDTIYF. In nucleotides, the CDR3 is TGCAGCGTTGTGGGGACGGAAGAATTCTCTGGAGACACCATATATTTT. J is TRBJ1-3 and V is TRBV29-1; the D gene is possibly TRBD1 (5 bases). This CDR3 region has 16 residues. Germline V CDR1 and CDR2: SQVTM, ANQGSEA.

This clonotype was recorded a few times. One base away lies a much larger clone, so this may be a sequencing read error. This sequence joins TRBV10-1 and TRBJ2-5; no reliable D call. The V gene's germline CDR1 is WNHNN and CDR2 SYGVQD (reference sequence). The CDR3 is 12 amino acids. Trimming took off 0 bases at V and 8 bases at J, with 7 bases between the two ends. Here the CDR3 reads CASSESRITQYF. Written as DNA, the CDR3 is TGCGCCAGCAGTGAGTCGAGGATAACCCAGTACTTC.

The chain has TRBV9 and TRBJ1-2; D is possibly TRBD1 (5 bases). The CDR3 consists of 13 residues. The V end was cut by 2 bases, the J end by 5 bases, with 10 bases between. The germline CDR1 and CDR2 sequences are SGDLS and YYNGEE. The CDR3 coding sequence is TGTGCCAGCAGCGTTGCGGGGGATTATGGCTACACCTTC. Residues: CASSVAGDYGYTF.

This clonotype has ten or more counts. The rearrangement joins TRBV2 to TRBJ1-5, with D possibly being TRBD1 (6 bases). Germline lookup yields CDR1 SNHLY and CDR2 FYNNEI. V was clipped by 8 bases and J by 4 bases, with 18 bases between them. CDR3 size: 15 residues. CDR3 sequence: CASGGGGGVNQPQHF. Written as DNA, the CDR3 is TGTGCCAGCGGGGGAGGGGGGGGTGTAAATCAGCCCCAGCATTTT.

The J gene is TRBJ2-3, the V gene TRBV29-1; TRBD2 matches 9 bases. Trimming removed 6 bases from V and 5 bases from J; junction bases left unmatched: 12. Germline CDR1 reads SQVTM; CDR2 reads ANQGSEA. The CDR3 totals 15 residues. The CDR3 coding sequence is TGCAGCGTCGTCCCCTTAGCGGGAGCTGGAGATACGCAGTATTTT. Translated: CSVVPLAGAGDTQYF.

The table lists this clonotype with a few counts. The chain links TRBV28 to TRBJ2-7; a weak D match, TRBD1 (5 bases). The V gene lost 7 bases and the J gene lost 7 bases, with 14 bases spanning the gap. CDR1 MDHEN and CDR2 SYDVKM come from the germline V gene. The CDR3 runs to 12 residues. CDR3 sequence reads: CASKVAGLEQYF. As DNA, the CDR3 is TGTGCCAGCAAAGTCGCAGGGCTTGAGCAGTACTTC.

This clonotype was counted many times. The chain has TRBV20-1 and TRBJ2-5, with D perhaps TRBD2 (5 bases). Germline CDR1 is DFQATT and CDR2 is SNEGSKA (reference sequence). The V end lost 6 bases, the J end lost 3 bases, and 17 bases lay between the germline ends. This CDR3 is 14 amino acids long. The CDR3 coding sequence is TGCAGTGCGTTACAATGGACTGAGGAAGAGACCCAGTACTTC. It encodes CSALQWTEEETQYF.

On this clonotype: This could be a read error, since a much larger clone is one nucleotide away. The V call is TRBV5-1, the J call TRBJ2-5; 11 bases fit TRBD1. The trim removed 3 bases at V and 2 bases at J, leaving 3 bases unmatched. This CDR3 spans 15 amino acids. Germline CDR1 is SGHRS and CDR2 is YFSETQ. CDR3: CASSWGQGGQETQYF. The CDR3 DNA sequence: TGCGCCAGCAGCTGGGGACAGGGGGGACAAGAGACCCAGTACTTC. Full variable domain (outside the CDR3, taken from reference TRBV5-1 and TRBJ2-5): KAGVTQTPRYLIKTRGQQVTLSCSPISGHRSVSWYQQTPGQGLQFLFEYFSETQRNKGNFPGRFSGRQFSNSRSEMNVSTLELGDSALYLCASSWGQGGQETQYFGPGTRLLVL.

This clonotype appeared a few times. This rearrangement joins TRBV6-5 to TRBJ1-5, with TRBD1 matching 7 bases. J lost 0 bases, V lost 0 bases, and 5 bases had no gene match. This CDR3 spans 17 amino acids. Germline lookup yields CDR1 MNHEY and CDR2 SVGAGI. CDR3: CASSYSGTASSNQPQHF. In DNA, the CDR3 is TGTGCCAGCAGTTACTCAGGGACAGCTTCTAGCAATCAGCCCCAGCATTTT.

This clonotype was found a few times. The chain employs TRBV6-1 and TRBJ1-5; D unclear. V gave up 2 bases and J gave up 5 bases, with 13 bases separating them. Germline V gene data show CDR1 as MNHNS and CDR2 as SASEGT. The CDR3 has 15 amino acids. The CDR3 is CASSERVADHQPQHF. In DNA form, the CDR3 reads TGTGCCAGCAGTGAAAGGGTAGCGGATCATCAGCCCCAGCATTTT.